These T cell receptor beta chains were read from a single sample in a study of breast tumors, draining lymph nodes, adjacent tissues. TCRdb ran MiXCR on the multiplex PCR reads and lists one entry per CDR3 protein. The sample contains about 180,000 distinct CDR3 sequences, 30% to 35% of which appear only once. Sample: axillary lymph node tissue. These receptors came from a female donor with breast cancer. Some clones in this sample may be carry-over from other donors' samples. Each CDR3 is given with its conserved first and last residue. A D gene is named only where the DNA matches it firmly.

v_gene	d_gene	j_gene	CDR3aa
TRBV12-3/TRBV12-4	.	TRBJ1-3	CASSRLNTIYF
TRBV25-1	.	TRBJ2-3	CASSENNPDTQYF
TRBV7-8	TRBD2	TRBJ2-3	CASSTLAGGGGTQYF
TRBV3-1	.	TRBJ2-5	CASSRETQYF
TRBV5-6	.	TRBJ2-5	CASSLQVQETQYF
TRBV19	.	TRBJ2-7	CASSIKLAYYEQYF
TRBV4-3	TRBD2	TRBJ2-7	CASSQDPGGSSYEQYF
TRBV7-9	.	TRBJ2-7	CASSSTTLNPIEQYF
TRBV10-1	TRBD2	TRBJ2-7	CASRLTGLAGFEQYF
TRBV6-5	TRBD1	TRBJ1-5	CASSRAVTTGTLDQPQHF
TRBV13	.	TRBJ2-5	CASSFRQFQETQYF
TRBV3-1	.	TRBJ2-5	CASSRWGAETQYF
TRBV20-1	TRBD1	TRBJ2-1	CSATPGQGNYNEQFF
TRBV10-2	.	TRBJ1-5	CASSGSLPQHF
TRBV7-2	.	TRBJ1-2	CASSKTAAYQETQGANYGYTF
TRBV30	TRBD1	TRBJ1-3	CACTGGSGNTIYF
TRBV10-2	TRBD1	TRBJ1-5	CASSGDRGQPQHF
TRBV4-1	TRBD2	TRBJ2-2	CASSQDKGRLAGGVGELFF
TRBV5-8	TRBD2	TRBJ2-3	CASSRTSGRTGDTQYF
TRBV30	.	TRBJ1-3	CAWGHHSGNTIYF
TRBV7-3	.	TRBJ1-2	CASSFGQNYGYTF
TRBV24-1	TRBD1	TRBJ2-5	CGTSDATGGTTQETQYF
TRBV7-2	.	.	CASTSEVPEAQFF
TRBV10-2	.	TRBJ2-1	CASSEGRGRNEQFF
TRBV6-4	.	TRBJ2-3	CASRAPGRVGANTDTQYF
TRBV7-2	TRBD2	TRBJ2-5	CASSPRRLAGGLETQYF
TRBV6-2/TRBV6-3	.	TRBJ2-7	CAAGHYERYF
TRBV6-5	.	TRBJ1-2	CASSQATGTYGYTF
TRBV7-9	.	TRBJ2-7	CASSKDRRRPYEQHF
TRBV6-1	.	TRBJ1-5	CASSEPTSQRGVGNQPQHF
TRBV4-3	.	TRBJ2-3	CASSQDGGYSAGTDTQYF
TRBV6-2/TRBV6-3	.	TRBJ2-3	CASRQPGSTDTQYF
TRBV19	TRBD1	TRBJ1-6	CASSSGTGDNSPLHF